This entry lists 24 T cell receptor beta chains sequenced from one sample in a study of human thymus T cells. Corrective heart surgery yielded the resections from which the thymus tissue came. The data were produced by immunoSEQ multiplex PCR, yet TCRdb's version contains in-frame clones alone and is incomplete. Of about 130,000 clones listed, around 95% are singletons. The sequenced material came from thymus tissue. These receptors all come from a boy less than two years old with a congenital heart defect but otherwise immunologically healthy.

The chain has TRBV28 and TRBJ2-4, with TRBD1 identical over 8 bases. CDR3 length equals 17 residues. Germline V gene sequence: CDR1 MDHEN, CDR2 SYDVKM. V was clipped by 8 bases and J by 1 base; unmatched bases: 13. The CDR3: CASLQGANNLAKNIQYF. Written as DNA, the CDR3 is TGTGCCAGCTTGCAGGGGGCAAACAATCTGGCCAAAAACATTCAGTACTTC.

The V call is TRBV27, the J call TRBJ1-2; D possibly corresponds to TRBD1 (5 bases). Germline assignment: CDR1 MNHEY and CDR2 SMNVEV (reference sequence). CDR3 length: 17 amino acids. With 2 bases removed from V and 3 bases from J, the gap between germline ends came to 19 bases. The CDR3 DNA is TGTGCCAGCAGTTTAGAGGCTCAGGGAAGAGGGTACTATGGCTACACCTTC. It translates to CASSLEAQGRGYYGYTF.

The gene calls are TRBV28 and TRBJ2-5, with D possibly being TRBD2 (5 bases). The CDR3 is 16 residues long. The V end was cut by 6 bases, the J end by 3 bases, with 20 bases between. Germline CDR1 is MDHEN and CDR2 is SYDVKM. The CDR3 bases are TGTGCCAGCAGCCGGGTGGCCGAGGGAGTCAAAGAGACCCAGTACTTC. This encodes CASSRVAEGVKETQYF. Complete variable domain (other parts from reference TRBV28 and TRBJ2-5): DVKVTQSSRYLVKRTGEKVFLECVQDMDHENMFWYRQDPGLGLRLIYFSYDVKMKEKGDIPEGYSVSREKKERFSLILESASTNQTSMYLCASSRVAEGVKETQYFGPGTRLLVL.

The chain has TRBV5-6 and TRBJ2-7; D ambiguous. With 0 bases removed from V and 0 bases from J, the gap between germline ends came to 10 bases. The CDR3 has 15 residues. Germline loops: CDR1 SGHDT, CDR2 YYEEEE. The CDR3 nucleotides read TGTGCCAGCAGCTTGGGAGACCTTGACTCCTACGAGCAGTACTTC. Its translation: CASSLGDLDSYEQYF.

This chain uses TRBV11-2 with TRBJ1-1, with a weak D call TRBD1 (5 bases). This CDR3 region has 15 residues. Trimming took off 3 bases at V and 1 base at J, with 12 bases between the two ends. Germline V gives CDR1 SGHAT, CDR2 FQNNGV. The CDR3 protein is CASSFPGGPNTEAFF. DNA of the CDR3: TGTGCCAGCAGCTTCCCTGGGGGTCCGAACACTGAAGCTTTCTTT.

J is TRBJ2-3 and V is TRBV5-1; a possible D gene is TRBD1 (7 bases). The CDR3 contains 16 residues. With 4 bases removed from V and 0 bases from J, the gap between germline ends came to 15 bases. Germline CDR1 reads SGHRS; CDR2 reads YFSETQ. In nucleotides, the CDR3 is TGCGCCAGCAGCGGGGGGACAGCATCTAGCACAGATACGCAGTATTTT. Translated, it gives CASSGGTASSTDTQYF.

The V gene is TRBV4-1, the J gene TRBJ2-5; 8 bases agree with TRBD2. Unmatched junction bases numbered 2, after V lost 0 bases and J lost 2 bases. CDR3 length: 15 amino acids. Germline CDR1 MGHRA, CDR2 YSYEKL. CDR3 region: CASSQELAGQETQYF. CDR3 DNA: TGCGCCAGCAGCCAAGAATTAGCGGGACAAGAGACCCAGTACTTC.

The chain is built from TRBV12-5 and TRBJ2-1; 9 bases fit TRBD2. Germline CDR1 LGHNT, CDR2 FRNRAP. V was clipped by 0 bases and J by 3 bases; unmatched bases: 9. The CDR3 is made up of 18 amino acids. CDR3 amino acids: CASGLVLEVAGDYNEQFF. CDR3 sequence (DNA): TGTGCTAGTGGTTTGGTACTTGAAGTAGCGGGGGACTACAATGAGCAGTTCTTC.

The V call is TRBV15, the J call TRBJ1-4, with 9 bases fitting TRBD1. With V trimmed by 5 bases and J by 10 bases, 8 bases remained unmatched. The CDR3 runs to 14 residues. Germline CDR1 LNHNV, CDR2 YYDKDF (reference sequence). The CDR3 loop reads CATSGTGSGTKLFF. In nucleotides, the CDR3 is TGTGCCACCAGCGGGACAGGGAGCGGCACAAAACTGTTTTTT. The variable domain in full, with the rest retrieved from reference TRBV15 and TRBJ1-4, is DAMVIQNPRYQVTQFGKPVTLSCSQTLNHNVMYWYQQKSSQAPKLLFHYYDKDFNNEADTPDNFQSRRPNTSFCFLDIRSPGLGDTAMYLCATSGTGSGTKLFFGSGTQLSVL.

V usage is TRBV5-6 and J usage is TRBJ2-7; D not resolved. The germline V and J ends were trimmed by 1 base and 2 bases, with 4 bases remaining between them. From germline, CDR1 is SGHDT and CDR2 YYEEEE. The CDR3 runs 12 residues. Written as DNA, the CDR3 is TGTGCCAGCAGCTTGCATACCTACGAGCAGTACTTC. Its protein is CASSLHTYEQYF.

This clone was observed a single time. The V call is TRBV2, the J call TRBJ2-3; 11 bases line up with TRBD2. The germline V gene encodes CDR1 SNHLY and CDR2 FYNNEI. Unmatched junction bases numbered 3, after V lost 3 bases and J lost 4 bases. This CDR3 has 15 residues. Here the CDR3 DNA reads TGTGCCAGCAGTGATGATAGCGGGGGGGCAGATACGCAGTATTTT. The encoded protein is CASSDDSGGADTQYF.

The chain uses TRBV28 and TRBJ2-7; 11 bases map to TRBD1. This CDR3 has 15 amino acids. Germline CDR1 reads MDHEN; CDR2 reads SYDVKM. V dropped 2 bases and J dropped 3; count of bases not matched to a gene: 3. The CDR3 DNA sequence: TGTGCCAGCAGTTTAGCGGACAGGGGGCACTACGAGCAGTACTTC. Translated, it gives CASSLADRGHYEQYF.

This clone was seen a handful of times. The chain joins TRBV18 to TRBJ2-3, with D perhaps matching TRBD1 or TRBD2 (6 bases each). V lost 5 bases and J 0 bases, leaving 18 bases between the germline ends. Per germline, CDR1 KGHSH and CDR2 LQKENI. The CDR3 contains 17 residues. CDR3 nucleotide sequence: TGTGCCAGCTCATACAAGTGGTCGGGGGCTAGCACAGATACGCAGTATTTT. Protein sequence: CASSYKWSGASTDTQYF.

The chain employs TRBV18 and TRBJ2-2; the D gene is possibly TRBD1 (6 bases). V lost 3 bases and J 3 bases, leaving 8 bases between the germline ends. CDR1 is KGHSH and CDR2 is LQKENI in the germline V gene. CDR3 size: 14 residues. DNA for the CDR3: TGTGCCAGCTCACCCAGGACAGACACCGGGGAGCTGTTTTTT. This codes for CASSPRTDTGELFF. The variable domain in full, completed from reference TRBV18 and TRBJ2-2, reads NAGVMQNPRHLVRRRGQEARLRCSPMKGHSHVYWYRQLPEEGLKFMVYLQKENIIDESGMPKERFSAEFPKEGPSILRIQQVVRGDSAAYFCASSPRTDTGELFFGEGSRLTVL.

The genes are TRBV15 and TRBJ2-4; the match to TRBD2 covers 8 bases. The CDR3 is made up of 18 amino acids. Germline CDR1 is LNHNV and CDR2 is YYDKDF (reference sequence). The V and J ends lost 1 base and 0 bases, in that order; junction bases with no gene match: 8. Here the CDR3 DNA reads TGTGCCACCAGCAGAGGCGGGGGGCCCGGACTAGCCAAAAACATTCAGTACTTC. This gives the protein CATSRGGGPGLAKNIQYF.

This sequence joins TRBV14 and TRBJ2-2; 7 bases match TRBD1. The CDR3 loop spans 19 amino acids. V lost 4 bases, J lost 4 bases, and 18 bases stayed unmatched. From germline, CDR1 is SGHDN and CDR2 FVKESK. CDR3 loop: CASSRTRDRMEDGTGELFF. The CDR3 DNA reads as TGTGCCAGCAGCCGAACCCGGGACAGAATGGAAGACGGCACCGGGGAGCTGTTTTTT. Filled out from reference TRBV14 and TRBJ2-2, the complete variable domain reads EAGVTQFPSHSVIEKGQTVTLRCDPISGHDNLYWYRRVMGKEIKFLLHFVKESKQDESGMPNNRFLAERTGGTYSTLKVQPAELEDSGVYFCASSRTRDRMEDGTGELFFGEGSRLTVL.

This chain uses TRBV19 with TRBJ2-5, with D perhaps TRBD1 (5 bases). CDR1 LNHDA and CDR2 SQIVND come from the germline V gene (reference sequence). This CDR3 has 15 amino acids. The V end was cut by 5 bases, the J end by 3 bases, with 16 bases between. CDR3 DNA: TGTGCCAGTAGTTCACAGGCGCCCGGTGAAGAGACCCAGTACTTC. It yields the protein CASSSQAPGEETQYF.

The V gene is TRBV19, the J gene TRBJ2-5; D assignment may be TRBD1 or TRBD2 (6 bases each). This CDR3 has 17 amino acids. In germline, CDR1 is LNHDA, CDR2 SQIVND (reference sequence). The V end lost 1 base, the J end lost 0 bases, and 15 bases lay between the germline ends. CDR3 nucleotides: TGTGCCAGTAGTATAGCGGCTGAACGGGGGCACCAAGAGACCCAGTACTTC. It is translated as CASSIAAERGHQETQYF.

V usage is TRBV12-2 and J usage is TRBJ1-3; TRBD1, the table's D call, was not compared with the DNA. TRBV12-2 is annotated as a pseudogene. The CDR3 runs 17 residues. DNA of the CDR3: TGTGCAAGTCGCTTGGGCAGGTGGGCATTCGAACGAAACACCATATATTTT. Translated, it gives CASRLGRWAFERNTIYF.

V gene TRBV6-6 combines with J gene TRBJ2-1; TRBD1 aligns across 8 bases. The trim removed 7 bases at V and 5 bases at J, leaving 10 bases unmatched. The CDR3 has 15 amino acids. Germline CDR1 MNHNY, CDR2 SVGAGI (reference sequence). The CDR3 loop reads CASTPREDRDNEQFF. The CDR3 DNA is TGTGCCAGCACCCCACGTGAGGACAGGGACAATGAGCAGTTCTTC.

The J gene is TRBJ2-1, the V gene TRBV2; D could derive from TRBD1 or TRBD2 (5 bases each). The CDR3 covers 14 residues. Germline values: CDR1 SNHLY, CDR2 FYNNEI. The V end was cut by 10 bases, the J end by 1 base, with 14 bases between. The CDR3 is CANGPGRSYNEQFF. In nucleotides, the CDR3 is TGTGCCAACGGGCCAGGGAGATCCTACAATGAGCAGTTCTTC. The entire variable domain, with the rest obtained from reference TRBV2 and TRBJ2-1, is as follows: EPEVTQTPSHQVTQMGQEVILRCVPISNHLYFYWYRQILGQKVEFLVSFYNNEISEKSEIFDDQFSVERPDGSNFTLKIRSTKLEDSAMYFCANGPGRSYNEQFFGPGTRLTVL.

The CDR3 nucleotides read TGTGCCATATCCCCAAGGGGCAACGAGCAGTACTTC. It codes for CAISPRGNEQYF. The V call is TRBV28, the J call TRBJ2-7; a weak D match, TRBD1 (5 bases). CDR3 length equals 12 residues. V lost 10 bases and J lost 5, with 15 bases in between. Per the germline V gene, CDR1 is MDHEN and CDR2 is SYDVKM.

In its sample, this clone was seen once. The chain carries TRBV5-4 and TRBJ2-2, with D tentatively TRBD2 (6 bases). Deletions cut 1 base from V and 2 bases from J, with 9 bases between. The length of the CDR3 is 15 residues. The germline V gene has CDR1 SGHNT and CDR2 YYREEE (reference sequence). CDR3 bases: TGTGCCAGCAGCTTGACCGGGACTAACACCGGGGAGCTGTTTTTT. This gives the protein CASSLTGTNTGELFF. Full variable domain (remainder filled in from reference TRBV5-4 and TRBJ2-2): ETGVTQSPTHLIKTRGQQVTLRCSSQSGHNTVSWYQQALGQGPQFIFQYYREEENGRGNFPPRFSGLQFPNYSSELNVNALELDDSALYLCASSLTGTNTGELFFGEGSRLTVL.

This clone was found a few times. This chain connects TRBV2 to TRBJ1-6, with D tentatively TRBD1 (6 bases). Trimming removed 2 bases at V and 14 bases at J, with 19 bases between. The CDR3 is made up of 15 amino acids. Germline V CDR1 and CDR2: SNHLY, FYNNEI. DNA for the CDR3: TGTGCCAGCAGTGAAAAGAGGTCAGTGACAGGAGCCCTCCACTTT. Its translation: CASSEKRSVTGALHF.